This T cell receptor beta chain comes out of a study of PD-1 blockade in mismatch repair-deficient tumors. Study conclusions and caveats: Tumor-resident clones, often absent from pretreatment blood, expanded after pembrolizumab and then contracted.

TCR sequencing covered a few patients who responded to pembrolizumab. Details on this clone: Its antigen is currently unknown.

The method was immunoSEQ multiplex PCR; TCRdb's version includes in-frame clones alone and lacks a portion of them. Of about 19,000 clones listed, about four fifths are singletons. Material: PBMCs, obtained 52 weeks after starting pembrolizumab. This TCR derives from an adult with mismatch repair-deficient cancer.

CDR3 residues: CATRTPVMEEKLFF. CDR3 DNA sequence: TGTGCCACCAGGACCCCCGTCATGGAGGAAAAACTGTTTTTT. The chain links TRBV6-4 to TRBJ1-4; D unresolved. The V end was cut by 10 bases, the J end by 8 bases, with 20 bases between. From germline, CDR1 is MRHNA and CDR2 SNTAGT. The length of the CDR3 is 14 residues.